A single T cell receptor beta chain is shown here with its context. This clonotype was counted between two and nine times. This clone's antigen is unknown. The conserved closing phenylalanine or tryptophan is absent in this CDR3, likely reflecting a read error. This entry belongs to a study of T cells in Graves' hyperthyroidism and ophthalmopathy (dated by TCRdb to the late 2010s). For the wider study: Peripheral blood was sampled at the time of initial diagnosis, prior to any treatment. Thyroid tissue and blood T-cell repertoires from more than five Graves' hyperthyroidism patients were also compared in the study. After blood sampling, hyperthyroidism patients were treated with methimazole at a starting dose of 30 mg daily, and ophthalmopathy patients were treated with high-dose intravenous methylprednisolone. To identify distinguishing TCR V-J signatures, a discovery cohort of around 100 patients was used, comprising roughly 45 with Graves' ophthalmopathy and around 57 with stable Graves' hyperthyroidism. According to the paper, TCR Vbeta CDR3 sequencing was carried out on more than 120 peripheral blood samples, which came from 40 to 45 ophthalmopathy, around 75 hyperthyroidism and about 17 progressor patients. The roughly 90 discovery patients were divided at random into training and test sets in a 7:3 ratio. Whether ophthalmopathy could be predicted prospectively was tested in an independent validation cohort made up of approximately 19 hyperthyroidism patients plus 17 patients who later progressed to ophthalmopathy. What the authors observed across the whole study: Most expanded thyroid clonotypes (frequency above 0.001) were also found in blood, which suggests that blood repertoires may mirror thyroid immune responses. During validation, the model predicted progression to ophthalmopathy a median of around 7 months ahead of onset, with around 65% sensitivity and almost 75% specificity. No statistical method was used to set the sample size in advance, and investigators knew the group allocation. In cross-validation, a model built on a 13 V-J signature told ophthalmopathy apart from stable hyperthyroidism with 87.88% sensitivity and roughly 81% specificity, and in testing the same model reached 80%/75%.

Hyperthyroidism patients were aged 18 to 65 years and newly diagnosed, with disease duration of less than 2 months. Patients with uncontrolled infections, other autoimmune diseases, pregnancy or lactation were excluded. Diagnoses relied on clinical symptoms, serum thyroxine and TRAb, thyroid ultrasound and orbital computed tomography. Blood from progressor patients was drawn when they were first diagnosed with hyperthyroidism, before any ophthalmopathy symptoms appeared. Ficoll-Paque density gradient centrifugation was used to isolate PBMCs from 10 ml of fresh peripheral blood. Patients classed as progressors first received a Graves' hyperthyroidism diagnosis and then went on to develop ophthalmopathy during follow-up. Total RNA was extracted using Trizol reagent, and RNA quality was assessed on an Agilent 2100 Bioanalyzer. The TCR beta CDR3 regions were amplified from the RNA transcripts. The TCR CDR3 was subjected to a first round of RT-PCR using the HTBI primer set and the Qiagen OneStep RT-PCR kit. A second multiplex PCR round built the libraries, followed by size selection and purification. The libraries were sequenced on an Illumina HiSeq2000 using paired-end 100 bp reads. Per the original workflow: SOAPnuke was used to process the raw data, with reads discarded if the reads contained adapters or uncalled bases, had a mean Phred below 15, or lacked an exact constant-primer or identifier match. COPE v1.2.5 was used to merge the high-quality paired reads, and each unique nucleotide sequence was defined as a clonotype. MiTCR v1.1 was used to align clonotypes to the IMGT TRBV, TRBD and TRBJ reference segments. The analysis included only V-J combinations with a frequency above 0.0001, which together covered about 99% of the repertoires. A TCS score was defined as the ratio between F50 (clonal expansion) and ExV (chaos), using BLOSUM62-based TCRdist between CDR3 peptides within each V-J. Welch's t-statistics and random forest reduced just over 500 V-J features to roughly 13, which were used in a naive Bayes classifier (R e1071). TCRdb reworked the public reads: Q25 trimming with fastp, MiXCR clone assembly, productive beta chains retained. Under each unique CDR3 protein, matching rows form one entry showing the most common genes and DNA. These V and J calls derive from TCRdb rather than the authors' analysis. Recorded for this sample are almost 600,000 distinct CDR3 sequences; approximately 15% of them occurred a single time. The ten biggest clones cover about 5.8% of the sample.

The specimen was blood. The receptor was derived from a woman between 25 and 40 years old with Graves' hyperthyroidism that later progressed to Graves' ophthalmopathy.

The DNA is as follows: TGTGCCTGGGAGGGACAGGGGCCCTATGGCTACACCCTC. This translates into CAWEGQGPYGYTL. The chain was built from TRBV30 and TRBJ1-2; 10 bases in the middle match TRBD1. The germline V end is reduced by 5 bases and the J end by 4 bases; junction bases left unmatched: 4. The CDR3 is 13 residues long, ends included. Solely the CDR3 DNA is kept, with 39 bases framed from the first base. Reading the germline V gene (reference sequence) gives CDR1 GTSNPN and CDR2 SVGIG.